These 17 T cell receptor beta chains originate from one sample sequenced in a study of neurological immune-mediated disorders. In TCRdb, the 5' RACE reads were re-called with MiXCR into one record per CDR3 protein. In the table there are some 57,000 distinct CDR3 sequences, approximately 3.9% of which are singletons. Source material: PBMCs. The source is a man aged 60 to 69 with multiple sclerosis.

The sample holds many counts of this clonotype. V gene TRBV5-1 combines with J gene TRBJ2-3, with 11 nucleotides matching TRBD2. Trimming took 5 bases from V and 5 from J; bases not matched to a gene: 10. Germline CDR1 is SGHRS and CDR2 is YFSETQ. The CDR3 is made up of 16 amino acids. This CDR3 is CASSYHTSGSVDTQYF. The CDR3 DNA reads TGCGCCAGCAGTTATCACACTAGCGGGAGTGTAGATACGCAGTATTTT.

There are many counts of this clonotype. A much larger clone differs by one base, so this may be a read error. The CDR3 sequence: CASIGAGRANF. The CDR3 bases are TGCGCCAGCATCGGGGCGGGACGAGCCAATTTT. The chain combines TRBV5-1 with TRBJ2-3, with D possibly being TRBD2 (6 bases). Per the germline V gene, CDR1 is SGHRS and CDR2 is YFSETQ. The CDR3 totals 11 residues.

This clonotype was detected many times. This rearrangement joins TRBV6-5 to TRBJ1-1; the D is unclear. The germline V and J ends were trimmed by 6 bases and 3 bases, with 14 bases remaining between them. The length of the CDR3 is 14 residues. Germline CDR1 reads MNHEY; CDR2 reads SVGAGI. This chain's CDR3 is CASRDPSRYTEAFF. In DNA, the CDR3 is TGTGCCAGCAGGGACCCATCTCGGTACACTGAAGCTTTCTTT.

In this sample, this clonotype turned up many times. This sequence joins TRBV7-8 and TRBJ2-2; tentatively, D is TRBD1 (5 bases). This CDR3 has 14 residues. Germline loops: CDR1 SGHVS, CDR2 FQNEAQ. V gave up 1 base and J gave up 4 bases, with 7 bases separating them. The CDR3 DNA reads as TGTGCCAGCAGCTTAGTCCAGGGCACCGGGGAGCTGTTTTTT. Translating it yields CASSLVQGTGELFF.

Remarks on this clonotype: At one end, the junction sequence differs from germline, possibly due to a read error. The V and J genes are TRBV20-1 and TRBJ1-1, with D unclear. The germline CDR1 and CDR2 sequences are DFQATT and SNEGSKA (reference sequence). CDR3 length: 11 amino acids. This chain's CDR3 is CSARESTEAFF. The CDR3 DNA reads TGCAGTGCGAGAGAGTCCACTGAAGCTTTCTTT.

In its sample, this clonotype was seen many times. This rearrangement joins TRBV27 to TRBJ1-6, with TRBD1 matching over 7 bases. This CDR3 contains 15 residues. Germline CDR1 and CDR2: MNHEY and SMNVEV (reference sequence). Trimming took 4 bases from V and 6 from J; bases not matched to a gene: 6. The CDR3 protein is CASSSQGFGNSPLHF. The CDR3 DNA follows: TGTGCCAGCAGTTCACAGGGGTTTGGTAATTCACCCCTCCACTTT.

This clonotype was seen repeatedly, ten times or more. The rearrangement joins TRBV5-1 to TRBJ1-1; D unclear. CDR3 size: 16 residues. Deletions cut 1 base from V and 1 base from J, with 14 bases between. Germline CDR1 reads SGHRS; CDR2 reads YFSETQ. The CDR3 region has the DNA TGCGCCAGCAGCTTGATCTTACTCGACAAGAACACTGAAGCTTTCTTT. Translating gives CASSLILLDKNTEAFF. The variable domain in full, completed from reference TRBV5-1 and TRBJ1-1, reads KAGVTQTPRYLIKTRGQQVTLSCSPISGHRSVSWYQQTPGQGLQFLFEYFSETQRNKGNFPGRFSGRQFSNSRSEMNVSTLELGDSALYLCASSLILLDKNTEAFFGQGTRLTVV.

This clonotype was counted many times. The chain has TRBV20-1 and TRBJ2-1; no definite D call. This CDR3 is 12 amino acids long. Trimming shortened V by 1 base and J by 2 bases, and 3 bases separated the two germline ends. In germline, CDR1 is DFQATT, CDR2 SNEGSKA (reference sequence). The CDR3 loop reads CSARVAYNEQFF. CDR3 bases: TGCAGTGCTAGAGTGGCCTACAATGAGCAGTTCTTC.

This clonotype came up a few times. Here the CDR3 reads CASSLSPAYEQYF. As DNA, the CDR3 is TGCGCCAGCAGCCTCTCCCCCGCTTACGAGCAGTACTTC. The chain combines TRBV5-1 with TRBJ2-7; no reliable D call. This CDR3 is built from 13 residues. V was cut by 4 bases and J by 4 bases, with 12 bases left in between. Germline V gene data show CDR1 as SGHRS and CDR2 as YFSETQ. The whole variable domain, remainder taken from reference TRBV5-1 and TRBJ2-7, is KAGVTQTPRYLIKTRGQQVTLSCSPISGHRSVSWYQQTPGQGLQFLFEYFSETQRNKGNFPGRFSGRQFSNSRSEMNVSTLELGDSALYLCASSLSPAYEQYFGPGTRLTVT.

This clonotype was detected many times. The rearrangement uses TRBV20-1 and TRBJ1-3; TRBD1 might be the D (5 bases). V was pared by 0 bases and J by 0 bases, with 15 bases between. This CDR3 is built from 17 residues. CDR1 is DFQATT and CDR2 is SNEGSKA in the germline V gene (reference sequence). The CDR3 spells CSARDLRAGNSGNTIYF. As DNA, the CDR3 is TGCAGTGCTAGAGACCTAAGGGCAGGGAACTCTGGAAACACCATATATTTT.

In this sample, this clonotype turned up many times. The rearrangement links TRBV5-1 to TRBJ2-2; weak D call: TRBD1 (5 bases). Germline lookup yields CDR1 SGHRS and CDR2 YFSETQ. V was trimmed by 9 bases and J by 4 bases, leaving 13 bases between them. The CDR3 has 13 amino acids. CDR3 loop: CATSDSLTGELFF. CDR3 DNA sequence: TGCGCCACTTCTGACAGTCTCACCGGGGAGCTGTTTTTT.

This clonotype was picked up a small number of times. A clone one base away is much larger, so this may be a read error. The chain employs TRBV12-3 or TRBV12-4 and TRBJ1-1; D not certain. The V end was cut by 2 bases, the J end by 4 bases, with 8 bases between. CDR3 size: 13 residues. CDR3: CASSLKGTTEAFF. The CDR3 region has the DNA TGTGCCAGCAGTTTAAAGGGTACCACTGAAGCTTTCTTT.

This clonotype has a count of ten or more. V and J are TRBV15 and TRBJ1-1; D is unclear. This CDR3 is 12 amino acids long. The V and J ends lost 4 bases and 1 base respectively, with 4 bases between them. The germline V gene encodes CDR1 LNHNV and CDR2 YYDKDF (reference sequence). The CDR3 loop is CATSTPNTEAFF. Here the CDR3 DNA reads TGTGCCACCAGCACGCCGAACACTGAAGCTTTCTTT.

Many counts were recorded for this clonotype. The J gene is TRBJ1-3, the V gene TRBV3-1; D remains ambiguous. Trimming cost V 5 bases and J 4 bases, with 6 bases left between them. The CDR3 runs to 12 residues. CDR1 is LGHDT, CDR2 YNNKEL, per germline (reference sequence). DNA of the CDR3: TGTGCCAGCAGCTCTGGGGGAAACACCATATATTTT. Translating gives CASSSGGNTIYF.

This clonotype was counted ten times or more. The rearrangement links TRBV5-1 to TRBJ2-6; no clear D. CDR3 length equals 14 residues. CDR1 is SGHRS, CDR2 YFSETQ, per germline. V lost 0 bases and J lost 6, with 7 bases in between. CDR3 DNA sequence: TGCGCCAGCAGCTTGGCCGCGGCGGCCAACGTCCTGACTTTC. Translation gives CASSLAAAANVLTF.

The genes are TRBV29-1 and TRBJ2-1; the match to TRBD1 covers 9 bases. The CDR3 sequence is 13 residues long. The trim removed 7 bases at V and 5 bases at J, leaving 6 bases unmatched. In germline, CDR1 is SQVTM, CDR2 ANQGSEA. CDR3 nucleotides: TGCAGCGCTGGACAGGGGTTCGACAATGAGCAGTTCTTC. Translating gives CSAGQGFDNEQFF.

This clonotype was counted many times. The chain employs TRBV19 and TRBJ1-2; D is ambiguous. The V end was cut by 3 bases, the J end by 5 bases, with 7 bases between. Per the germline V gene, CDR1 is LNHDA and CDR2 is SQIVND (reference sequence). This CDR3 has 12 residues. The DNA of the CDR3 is TGTGCCAGTAGTATTGCGGAGTATGGCTACACCTTC. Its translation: CASSIAEYGYTF.